The sequence of this TCR beta chain was determined in a study of molecular identifiers for immune sequencing clone quantification. Methods described previously were used for bulk TCR libraries, and listed TCR primers were applied. MiXCR, applied by TCRdb to the PCR reads, yields one record per CDR3 protein. The sample shows under 600,000 distinct CDR3 sequences, roughly a fifth of them seen only once. To note about this clonotype: At one of its ends the junction is not consistent with the germline gene, which may arise from a read error.

The V gene's germline CDR1 is MDHEN and CDR2 SYDVKM. The CDR3 covers 17 residues. The rearrangement joins TRBV28 to TRBJ1-5, with 7 bases that match TRBD1. The clonotype originates from a human donor in good health. Some libraries in this study had Jurkat cell RNA spiked in. The specimen was naive CD8+ T cells from blood, with Jurkat cell RNA spiked in. Subset described: FACS-sorted CD8+CD4-CCR7+CD45RA+ naive T cells. The CDR3 DNA follows: TGTGCCAGCAGTTCGTACCCGGACAGGTCGTACAATCAGCCCCAGCGTTTT. Its translation is CASSSYPDRSYNQPQRF. The complete variable domain, with remaining parts taken from reference TRBV28 and TRBJ1-5, reads DVKVTQSSRYLVKRTGEKVFLECVQDMDHENMFWYRQDPGLGLRLIYFSYDVKMKEKGDIPEGYSVSREKKERFSLILESASTNQTSMYLCASSSYPDRSYNQPQRFGDGTRLSIL.